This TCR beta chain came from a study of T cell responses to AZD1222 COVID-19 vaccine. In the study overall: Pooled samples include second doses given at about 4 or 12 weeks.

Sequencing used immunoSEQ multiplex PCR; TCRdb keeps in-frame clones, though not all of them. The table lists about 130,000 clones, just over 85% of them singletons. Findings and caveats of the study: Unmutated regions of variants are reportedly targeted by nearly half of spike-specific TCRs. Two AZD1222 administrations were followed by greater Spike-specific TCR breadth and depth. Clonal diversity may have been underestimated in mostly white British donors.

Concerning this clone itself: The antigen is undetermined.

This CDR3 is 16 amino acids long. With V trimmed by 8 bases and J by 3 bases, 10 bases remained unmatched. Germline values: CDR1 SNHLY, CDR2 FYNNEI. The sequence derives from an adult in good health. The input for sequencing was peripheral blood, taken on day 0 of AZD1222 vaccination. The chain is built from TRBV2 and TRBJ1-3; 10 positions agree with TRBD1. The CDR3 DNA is TGTGCCAGCGGGCCTCGGACAGGGGGAAGTGGAAACACCATATATTTT. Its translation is CASGPRTGGSGNTIYF.